The present T cell receptor (beta chain) was sequenced within a study of cytotoxic CD8 clonotypes in ibrutinib-treated CLL. Across the study: The study included approximately 10 relapsed/refractory and 15 treatment-naive patients; approximately 17 had IGHV unmutated disease.

As for this clone: Its antigen is not known.

Findings of the study overall: Baseline levels of clonality went above those of age-matched healthy donors and moved with circulating CD8+ T-cell counts. Rare overall, public clonotypes shrank or held steady under therapy.

A 1 in 200,000 to 1 in 1 million T cell depth was the sequencing target. Assay: immunoSEQ multiplex PCR; the TCRdb copy retains only in-frame clones and omits some. Of approximately 70,000 clones listed, around 81% are singletons. The CDR3 loop spans 17 amino acids. Trimming removed 4 bases at V and 0 bases at J, with 18 bases between. Looked up from germline, CDR1 is SGHDT and CDR2 is YYEEEE. The genes are TRBV5-6 and TRBJ2-3, with a tentative D call TRBD1 (6 bases). The sequence was collected from a human donor with chronic lymphocytic leukemia. Sequences were derived from PBMCs, sampled at disease progression, from a patient treated with ibrutinib. The CDR3 here is CASSVPQGWESTDTQYF. As DNA, the CDR3 is TGTGCCAGCAGCGTACCTCAGGGGTGGGAAAGCACAGATACGCAGTATTTT. Supplemented by reference TRBV5-6 and TRBJ2-3, the full variable domain reads DAGVTQSPTHLIKTRGQQVTLRCSPKSGHDTVSWYQQALGQGPQFIFQYYEEEERQRGNFPDRFSGHQFPNYSSELNVNALLLGDSALYLCASSVPQGWESTDTQYFGPGTRLTVL.